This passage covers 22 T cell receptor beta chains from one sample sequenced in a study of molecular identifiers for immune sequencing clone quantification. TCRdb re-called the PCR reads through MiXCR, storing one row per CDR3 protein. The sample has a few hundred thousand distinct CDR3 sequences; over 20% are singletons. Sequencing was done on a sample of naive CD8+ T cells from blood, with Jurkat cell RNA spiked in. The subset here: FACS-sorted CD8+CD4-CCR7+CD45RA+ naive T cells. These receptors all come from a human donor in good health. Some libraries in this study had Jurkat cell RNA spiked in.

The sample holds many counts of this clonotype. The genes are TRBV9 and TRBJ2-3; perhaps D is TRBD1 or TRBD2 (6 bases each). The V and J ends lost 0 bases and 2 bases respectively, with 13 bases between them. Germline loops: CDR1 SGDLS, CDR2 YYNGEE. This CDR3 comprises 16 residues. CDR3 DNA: TGTGCCAGCAGCGTAGAGGACGGGGGCTCCACAGATACGCAGTATTTT. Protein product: CASSVEDGGSTDTQYF.

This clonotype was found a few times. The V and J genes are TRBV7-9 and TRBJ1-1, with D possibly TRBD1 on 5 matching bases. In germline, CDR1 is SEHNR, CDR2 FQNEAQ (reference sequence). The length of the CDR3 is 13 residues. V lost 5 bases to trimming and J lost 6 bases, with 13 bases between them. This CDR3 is CASSPGVVAEAFF. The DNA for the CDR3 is TGTGCCAGCAGCCCGGGGGTGGTTGCTGAAGCTTTCTTT.

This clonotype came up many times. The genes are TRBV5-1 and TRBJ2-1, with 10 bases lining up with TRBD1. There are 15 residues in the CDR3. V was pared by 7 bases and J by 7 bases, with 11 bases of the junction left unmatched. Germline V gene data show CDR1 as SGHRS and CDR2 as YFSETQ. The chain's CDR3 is CASWIDRGRTNEQFF. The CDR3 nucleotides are TGCGCCAGCTGGATTGACAGGGGGCGTACGAATGAGCAGTTCTTC.

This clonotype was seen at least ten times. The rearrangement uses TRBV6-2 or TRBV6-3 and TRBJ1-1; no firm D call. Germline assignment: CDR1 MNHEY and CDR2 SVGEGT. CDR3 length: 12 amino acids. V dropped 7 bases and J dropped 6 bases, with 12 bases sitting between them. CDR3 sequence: CASTTSGAEAFF. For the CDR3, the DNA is TGTGCCAGCACCACGTCAGGTGCTGAAGCTTTCTTT.

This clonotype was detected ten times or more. The CDR3 coding sequence is TGTGCCAGCAGTTACTATCTGGAATACTCCACAGATACGCAGTATTTT. Translation gives CASSYYLEYSTDTQYF. This chain joins TRBV6-6 and TRBJ2-3; D remains ambiguous. CDR1 and CDR2 (germline): MNHNY, SVGAGI (reference sequence). V lost 1 base and J 2 bases, leaving 13 bases between the germline ends. The CDR3 is 16 residues long.

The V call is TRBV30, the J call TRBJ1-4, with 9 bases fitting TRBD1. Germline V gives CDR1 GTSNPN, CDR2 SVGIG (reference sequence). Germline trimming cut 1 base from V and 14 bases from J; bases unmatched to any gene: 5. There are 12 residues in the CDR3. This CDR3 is CAWSGRDRALFF. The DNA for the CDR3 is TGTGCCTGGAGTGGCCGGGACAGGGCCCTGTTTTTT.

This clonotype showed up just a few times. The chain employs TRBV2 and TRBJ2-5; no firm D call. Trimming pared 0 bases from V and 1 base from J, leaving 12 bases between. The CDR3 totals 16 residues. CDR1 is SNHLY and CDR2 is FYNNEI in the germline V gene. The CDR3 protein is CASSEAAIRAQETQYF. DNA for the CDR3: TGTGCCAGCAGTGAAGCAGCAATCCGAGCCCAAGAGACCCAGTACTTC.

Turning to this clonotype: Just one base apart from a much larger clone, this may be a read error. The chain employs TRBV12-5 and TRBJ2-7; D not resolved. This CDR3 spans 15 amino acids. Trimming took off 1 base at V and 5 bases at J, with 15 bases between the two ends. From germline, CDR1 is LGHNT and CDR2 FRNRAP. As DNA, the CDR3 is TGTGCTAGTGGTTTGGCATACGGCAGGAACCACGAGCAGTACTTC. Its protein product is CASGLAYGRNHEQYF.

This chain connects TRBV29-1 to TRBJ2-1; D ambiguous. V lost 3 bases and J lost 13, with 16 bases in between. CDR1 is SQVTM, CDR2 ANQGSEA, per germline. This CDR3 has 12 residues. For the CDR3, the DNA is TGCAGCGTTGATCCCCCTCTTGGCCATCAGTTCTTC. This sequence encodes CSVDPPLGHQFF.

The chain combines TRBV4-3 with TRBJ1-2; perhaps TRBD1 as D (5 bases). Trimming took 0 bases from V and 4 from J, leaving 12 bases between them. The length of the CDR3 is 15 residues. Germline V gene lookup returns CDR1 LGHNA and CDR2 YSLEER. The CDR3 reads CASSQERGMSYGYTF. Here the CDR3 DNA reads TGCGCCAGCAGCCAAGAAAGGGGTATGAGCTATGGCTACACCTTC.

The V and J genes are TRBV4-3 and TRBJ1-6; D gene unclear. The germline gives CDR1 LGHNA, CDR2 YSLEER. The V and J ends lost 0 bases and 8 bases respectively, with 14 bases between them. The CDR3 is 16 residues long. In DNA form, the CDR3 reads TGCGCCAGCAGCCAAGATCGAAGTTCCGGGTATTCACCCCTCCACTTT. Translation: CASSQDRSSGYSPLHF.

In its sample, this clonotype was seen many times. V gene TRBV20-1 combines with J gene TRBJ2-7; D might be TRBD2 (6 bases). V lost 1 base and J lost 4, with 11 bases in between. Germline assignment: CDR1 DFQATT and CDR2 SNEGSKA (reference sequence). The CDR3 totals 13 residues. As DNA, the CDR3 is TGCAGTGCTAGAGGTGGGGGGTTGTACGAGCAGTACTTC. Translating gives CSARGGGLYEQYF.

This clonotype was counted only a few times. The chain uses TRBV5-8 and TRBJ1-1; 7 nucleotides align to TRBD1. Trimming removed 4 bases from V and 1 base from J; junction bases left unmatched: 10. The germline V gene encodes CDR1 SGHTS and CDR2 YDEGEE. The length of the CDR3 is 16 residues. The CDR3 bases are TGTGCCAGCAGCGATCTCCGGGACAGAGAGAACACTGAAGCTTTCTTT. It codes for CASSDLRDRENTEAFF.

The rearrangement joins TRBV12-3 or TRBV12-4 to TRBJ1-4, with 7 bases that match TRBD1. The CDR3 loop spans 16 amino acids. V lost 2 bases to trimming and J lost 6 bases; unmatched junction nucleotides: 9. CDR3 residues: CASSLSPAGGDEKLFF. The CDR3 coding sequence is TGTGCCAGCAGTTTATCCCCCGCAGGGGGGGATGAAAAACTGTTTTTT.

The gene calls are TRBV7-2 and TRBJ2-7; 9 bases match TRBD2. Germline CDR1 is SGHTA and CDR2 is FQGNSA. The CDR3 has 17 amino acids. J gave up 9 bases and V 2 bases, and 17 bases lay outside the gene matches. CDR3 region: CASSLSGVAGEYDGQYF. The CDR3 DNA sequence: TGTGCCAGCAGCTTATCAGGGGTAGCGGGGGAATACGATGGGCAGTACTTC.

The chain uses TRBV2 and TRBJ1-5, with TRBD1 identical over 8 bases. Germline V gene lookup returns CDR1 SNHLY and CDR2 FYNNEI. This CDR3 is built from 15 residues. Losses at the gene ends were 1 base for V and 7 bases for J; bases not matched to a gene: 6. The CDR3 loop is CASSEGQGADQPQHF. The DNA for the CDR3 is TGTGCCAGCAGTGAAGGGCAGGGGGCGGACCAGCCCCAGCATTTT.

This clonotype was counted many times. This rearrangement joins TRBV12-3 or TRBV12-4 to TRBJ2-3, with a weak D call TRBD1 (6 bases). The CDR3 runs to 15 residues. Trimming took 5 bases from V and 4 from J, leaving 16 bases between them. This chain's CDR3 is CASSQGTLQSDTQYF. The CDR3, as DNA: TGTGCCAGCAGTCAGGGGACACTACAATCAGATACGCAGTATTTT.

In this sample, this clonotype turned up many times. CDR3 sequence: CASSQVTAYEQYF. CDR3 DNA: TGTGCCAGCAGCCAGGTGACAGCCTACGAGCAGTACTTC. The chain combines TRBV11-2 with TRBJ2-7; possibly TRBD1 for D (5 bases). The germline V gene encodes CDR1 SGHAT and CDR2 FQNNGV. This CDR3 has 13 residues. V gave up 5 bases and J gave up 2 bases, with 10 bases separating them.

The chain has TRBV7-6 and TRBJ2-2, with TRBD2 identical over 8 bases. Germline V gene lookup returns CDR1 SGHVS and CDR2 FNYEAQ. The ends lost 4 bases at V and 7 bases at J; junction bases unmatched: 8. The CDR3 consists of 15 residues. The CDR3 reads CASSYGTRGIGELFF. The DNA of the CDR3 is TGTGCCAGCAGCTACGGGACTAGGGGAATCGGGGAGCTGTTTTTT.

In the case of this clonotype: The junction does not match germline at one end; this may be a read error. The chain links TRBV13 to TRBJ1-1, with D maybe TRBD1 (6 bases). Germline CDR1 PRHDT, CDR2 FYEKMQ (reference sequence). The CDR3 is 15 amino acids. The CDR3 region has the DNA TGTGCCAGCAGCTGGAGGTACACAGGAGGGGGTGAAGCTTCCTTT. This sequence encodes CASSWRYTGGGEASF.

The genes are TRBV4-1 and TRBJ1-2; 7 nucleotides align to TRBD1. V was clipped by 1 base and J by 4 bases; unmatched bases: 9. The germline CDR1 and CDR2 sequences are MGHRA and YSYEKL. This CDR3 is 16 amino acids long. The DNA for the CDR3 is TGCGCCAGCAGCCAAGGACAGGGCTATCGGAGCTATGGCTACACCTTC. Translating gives CASSQGQGYRSYGYTF.

The CDR3 loop reads CASSDFYEQFF. Here the CDR3 DNA reads TGTGCCAGCAGTGATTTCTATGAGCAGTTCTTC. V is TRBV2 and J is TRBJ2-1; D remains unclear. V lost 3 bases to trimming and J lost 8 bases, with 5 bases between them. The CDR3 length is 11 residues. Germline loops: CDR1 SNHLY, CDR2 FYNNEI.